The clone carrying this T cell receptor beta chain occurred many times. Its antigen is still unknown. The data stem from a study of T cells after yellow fever vaccination. Findings of the study overall: Most primary-vaccination clones reappeared after the booster (about 97% CD4, about 88% CD8).

There are 16 residues in the CDR3. Trimming removed 5 bases at V and 3 bases at J, with 17 bases between. CDR1 and CDR2 (germline): SEHNR, FQNEAQ (reference sequence). MiXCR, applied by TCRdb to the 5' RACE reads, yields one record per CDR3 protein. The table lists 78,000 or so distinct CDR3 sequences, around 7.1% of them singletons. The TCR originated in a man aged 18 to 35 who received the YFV17D yellow fever vaccine. The chain joins TRBV7-9 to TRBJ2-1; tentative D call: TRBD1 (6 bases). Sequences were derived from CD8+ T cells sorted from PBMCs, sampled roughly 10 days after the first yellow fever vaccination. The CDR3, as DNA: TGTGCCAGCAGCCACCCAGGGGCCCTAATCTACAATGAGCAGTTCTTC. Amino acid sequence: CASSHPGALIYNEQFF.